The T cell receptor beta chain described here comes from a study of CD8+CD57+ T cells in acquired aplastic anemia. Study at large: Sorted CD4+ and CD8+ cells yielded about 3.1 ug of DNA on average.

For CDR3 and TCR beta VDJ profiling, genomic DNA was the template used. TCRdb reprocessed the reads via MiXCR and lists one record per CDR3 protein. The sample contains around 150,000 distinct CDR3 sequences, roughly 45% of which appear only once. V was trimmed by 4 bases and J by 6 bases, leaving 6 bases between them. Germline CDR1 and CDR2: MRHNA and SNTAGT. The CDR3 totals 12 residues. There are many counts of this clonotype. Its antigen is currently unknown. Findings and limits, study-wide: Patients and controls had in common approximately 29 CD8+ CDR3 sequences.

The V gene is TRBV6-4, the J gene TRBJ2-2; D ambiguous. The receptor's source is a human donor in good health. Material for sequencing was sorted CD4+, CD8+, or CD8+CD57+ T cells (not recorded which) from PBMCs. CDR3 nucleotides: TGTGCCAGCAGTGGACATCCCGGGGAGCTGTTTTTT. Residues: CASSGHPGELFF.